The clone carrying this T cell receptor beta chain appeared once. Some clones are missing from TCRdb's copy, which holds only in-frame ones; the method was immunoSEQ multiplex PCR. The data hold around 110,000 clones, with more than 85% observed a single time. V was trimmed by 3 bases and J by 8 bases, leaving 13 bases between them. Per the germline V gene, CDR1 is LNHDA and CDR2 is SQIVND (reference sequence). The CDR3 runs to 13 residues. The data belong to a study of control samples from healthy donors and cancer patients. This clonotype originated in a man younger than 40 in good health. The genes are TRBV19 and TRBJ1-2, with D possibly matching TRBD1 (5 bases). Sample: blood. As DNA, the CDR3 is TGTGCCAGTAGTATGAGGGGAGAGCAAGGCTACACCTTC. Protein product: CASSMRGEQGYTF.